This T cell receptor (beta chain) appears in the sequencing data of a study of spatial heterogeneity in lung cancer (dated by TCRdb to the late 2010s). Some background on the complete study: Beta-chain transcripts were consistently detected in greater numbers than alpha-chain transcripts, which likely reflects a higher abundance of beta-chain transcripts. At surgery, about 210 tumor regions, 61 to 75 matched nontumor lung samples and 56 PBMC samples were TCR-sequenced for both alpha and beta chains. Nonsynonymous mutation counts, determined by whole-exome sequencing of tumor tissue, were related to TCR repertoire features. In non-small cell lung cancer, the study quantitatively compared TCR alpha and beta repertoires across several tumor regions, matched nontumor lung, and blood. In the raw uncorrected reads, each unique combination of TCR and UMI appeared on average more than ten times. In tumor regions, TCR transcript counts showed a strong correlation with a T cell transcriptional module score from matched bulk RNA-seq. Overall study results and their limits: TCR-seq was estimated to cover only about 7% of tumor T cells for alpha chains and around 12% for beta chains. Additional single-cell paired TCR alpha and beta sequencing was considered necessary to confirm, at a functional level, the hypothesis that regional TCRs recognize regional mutations. A correlation was observed between the number of expanded intratumoral alpha and beta TCRs and the tumor nonsynonymous mutation count. The count of ubiquitous expanded TCRs correlated with the count of ubiquitous nonsynonymous mutations, and the count of regional expanded TCRs correlated with the count of regional nonsynonymous mutations.

V lost 0 bases and J lost 9 bases; the stretch between them is 13 bases long. The CDR3 has 14 amino acids, counting the end cysteine and phenylalanine. Only the CDR3 DNA is retained, 42 bases long and in frame from the first base. CDR1 and CDR2, per the germline V gene, are SGHRS and YFSETQ. Reading the label with the study, this specimen's time point is: sample taken at primary tumor resection. Samples were obtained from 65 to 90 patients with early-stage, untreated non-small cell lung cancer from the lung TRACERx cohort. Whole RNA extracted from tumor and nontumor lung tissue, or from cryopreserved PBMC samples, was used for TCR sequencing without cell sorting. Only patients with enough RNA available from two or more tumor regions were chosen for TCR sequencing. Tumor and adjacent nontumor lung specimens were reviewed by a lung pathologist before selection. Libraries were built with 5' RACE. TCRdb shows the sequencer as NextSeq 500. In the TCR library protocol, a unique molecular identifier was attached to each TCR cDNA molecule so that PCR and sequencing errors could be corrected. For the original study's pipeline: TCR identification, UMI-based error correction and CDR3 extraction were performed with Decombinator tools. TCRs above a frequency of 2 per 1,000, corresponding to the top 1% of the tumor frequency distribution, were defined as expanded. Expanded tumor TCRs statistically deemed absent (corrected P<0.05) from at least one tumor region were classed as regional, and all other expanded tumor TCRs were classed as ubiquitous. Each repertoire was subsampled 100 times to 5,000 TCRs, after which Renyi diversity was computed with the R vegan package. CDR3 similarity networks were built from amino acid triplet string-kernel similarity, connecting CDR3s with pairwise similarity above 0.82. The raw public data were reprocessed by TCRdb itself: fastp quality trimming at Q25, MiXCR clonotype calling, in-frame beta chains only. One record per CDR3 amino acid sequence lists the most common genes and DNA. None of the V and J calls come from the authors' own analysis; TCRdb made them. Recorded for this sample are approximately 800 distinct CDR3 sequences; about 15% of them occurred a single time. The ten largest clones capture about 15% of the sample.

With respect to this clonotype: It has no known antigen specificity. No base qualities exist here, and no much larger clone lies one base off it. This beta chain is a stray sequence in a library constructed for alpha chains; its clone size is not meaningful.

Sequenced here: lung tumor tissue, sampled at surgery. This TCR came from a male donor with early-stage non-small cell lung cancer. Rearrangement joined TRBV5-1 to TRBJ2-1; the D region possibly corresponds to TRBD2 (6 bases align). The bases read TGCGCCAGCAGCTTGGTTGACGGGAGAGGTGAGCAGTTCTTC. Its translation is CASSLVDGRGEQFF. The full variable domain, completed from the reference TRBV5-1 and TRBJ2-1 proteins outside the CDR3, reads KAGVTQTPRYLIKTRGQQVTLSCSPISGHRSVSWYQQTPGQGLQFLFEYFSETQRNKGNFPGRFSGRQFSNSRSEMNVSTLELGDSALYLCASSLVDGRGEQFFGPGTRLTVL.